The sequence of this T cell receptor beta chain was determined in a study of shared clonotypes between healthy human individuals. In its sample, this clone was seen a few times. Its antigen remains unknown. CD8 cells classed as naive were CD45RO-negative and positively selected for CCR7, excluding terminally differentiated effector memory CD45RA+ cells. The length of the CDR3 is 15 residues. From germline, CDR1 is SGHRS and CDR2 YFSETQ. With 0 bases removed from V and 3 bases from J, the gap between germline ends came to 13 bases. Study-wide findings and caveats: Relative to clonotypes present in all four donors, those not shared had lower generation probabilities.

Libraries were prepared by immunoSEQ multiplex PCR; TCRdb keeps only in-frame clonotypes and omits some of them. Counted here are about 2.2 million clones, 93% occurring once; the ten biggest clones make up 1.5% to 2%. Sequenced material: naive CD8+ T cells from PBMCs. This clonotype was obtained from a man aged 18 to 29 in good health. Some clones in this sample may be carry-over from other donors' samples. The V and J genes are TRBV5-1 and TRBJ2-7; D may be TRBD1 (6 bases). The CDR3 DNA reads as TGCGCCAGCAGCTTGGCCGCAGGGGAAATCTACGAGCAGTACTTC. Encoded protein: CASSLAAGEIYEQYF.